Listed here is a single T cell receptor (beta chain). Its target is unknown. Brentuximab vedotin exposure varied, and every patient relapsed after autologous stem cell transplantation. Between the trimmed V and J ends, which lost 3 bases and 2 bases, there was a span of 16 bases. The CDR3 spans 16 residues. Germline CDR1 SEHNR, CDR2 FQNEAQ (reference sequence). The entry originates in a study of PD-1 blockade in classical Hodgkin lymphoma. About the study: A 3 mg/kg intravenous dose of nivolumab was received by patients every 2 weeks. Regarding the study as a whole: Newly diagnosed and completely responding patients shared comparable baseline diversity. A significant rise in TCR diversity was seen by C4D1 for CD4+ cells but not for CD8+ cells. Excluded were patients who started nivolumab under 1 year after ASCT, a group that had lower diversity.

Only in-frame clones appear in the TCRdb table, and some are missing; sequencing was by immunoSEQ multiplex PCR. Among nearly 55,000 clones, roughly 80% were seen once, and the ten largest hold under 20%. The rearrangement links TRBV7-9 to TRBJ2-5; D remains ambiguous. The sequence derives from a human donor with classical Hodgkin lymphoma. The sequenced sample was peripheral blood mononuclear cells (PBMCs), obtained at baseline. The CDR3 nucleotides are TGTGCCAGCAGCTTTTATAAGGGCACAGCACAAGAGACCCAGTACTTC. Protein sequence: CASSFYKGTAQETQYF.